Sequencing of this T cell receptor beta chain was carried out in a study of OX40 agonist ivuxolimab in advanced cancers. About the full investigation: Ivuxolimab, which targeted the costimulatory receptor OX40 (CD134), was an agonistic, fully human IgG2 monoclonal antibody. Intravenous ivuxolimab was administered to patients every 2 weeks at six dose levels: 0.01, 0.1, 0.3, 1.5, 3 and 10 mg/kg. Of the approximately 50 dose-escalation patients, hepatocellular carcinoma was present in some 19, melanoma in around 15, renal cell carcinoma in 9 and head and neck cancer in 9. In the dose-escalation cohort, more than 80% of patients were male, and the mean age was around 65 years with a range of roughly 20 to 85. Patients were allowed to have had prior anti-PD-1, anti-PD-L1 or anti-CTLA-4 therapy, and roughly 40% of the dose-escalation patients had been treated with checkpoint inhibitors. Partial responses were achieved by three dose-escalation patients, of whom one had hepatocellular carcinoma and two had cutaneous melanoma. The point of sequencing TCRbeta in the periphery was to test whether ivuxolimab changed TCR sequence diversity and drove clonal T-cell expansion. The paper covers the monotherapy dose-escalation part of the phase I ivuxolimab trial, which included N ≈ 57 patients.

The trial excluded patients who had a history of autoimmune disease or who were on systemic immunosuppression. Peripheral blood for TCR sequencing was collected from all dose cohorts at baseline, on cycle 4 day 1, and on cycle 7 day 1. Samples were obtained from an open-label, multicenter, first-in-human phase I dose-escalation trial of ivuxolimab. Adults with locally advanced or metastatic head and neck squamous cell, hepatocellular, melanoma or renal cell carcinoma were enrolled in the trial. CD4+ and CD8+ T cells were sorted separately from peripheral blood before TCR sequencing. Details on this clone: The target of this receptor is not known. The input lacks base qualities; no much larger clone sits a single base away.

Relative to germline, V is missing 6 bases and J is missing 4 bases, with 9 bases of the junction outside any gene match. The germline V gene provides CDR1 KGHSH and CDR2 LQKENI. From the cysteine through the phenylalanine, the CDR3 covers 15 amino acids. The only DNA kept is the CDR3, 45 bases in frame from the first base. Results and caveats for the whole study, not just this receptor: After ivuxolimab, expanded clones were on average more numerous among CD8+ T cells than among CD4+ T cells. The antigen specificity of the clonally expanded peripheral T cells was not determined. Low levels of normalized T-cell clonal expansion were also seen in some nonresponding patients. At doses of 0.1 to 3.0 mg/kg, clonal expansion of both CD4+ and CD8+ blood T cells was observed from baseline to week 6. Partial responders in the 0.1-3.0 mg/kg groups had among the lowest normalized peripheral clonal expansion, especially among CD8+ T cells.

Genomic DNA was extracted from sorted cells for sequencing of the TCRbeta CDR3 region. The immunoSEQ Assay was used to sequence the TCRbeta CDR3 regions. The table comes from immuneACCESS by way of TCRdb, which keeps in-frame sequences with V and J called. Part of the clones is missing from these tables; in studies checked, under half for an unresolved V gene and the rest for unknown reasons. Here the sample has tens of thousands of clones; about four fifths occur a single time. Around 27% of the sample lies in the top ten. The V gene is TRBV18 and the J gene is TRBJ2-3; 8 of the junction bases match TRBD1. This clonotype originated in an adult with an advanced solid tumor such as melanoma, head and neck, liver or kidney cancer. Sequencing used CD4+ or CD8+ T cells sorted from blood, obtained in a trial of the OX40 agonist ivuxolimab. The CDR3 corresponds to CASSPRTGSADTQYF. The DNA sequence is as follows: TGTGCCAGCTCTCCCCGGACAGGGTCGGCAGATACGCAGTATTTT.